These 17 T cell receptor beta chains came from one sample sequenced in a study of T cell responses to AZD1222 COVID-19 vaccine. Some clones are missing from TCRdb's copy, which holds only in-frame ones; the method was immunoSEQ multiplex PCR. The top ten clones hold 12% of a sample with 130,000 or so clones, around 84% of them seen once. The specimen was peripheral blood, collected on day 0 of AZD1222 vaccination. All receptors derive from an adult in good health.

The rearrangement uses TRBV7-2 and TRBJ1-3; D gene unclear. The CDR3 contains 17 residues. The germline V gene has CDR1 SGHTA and CDR2 FQGNSA. The V and J ends lost 1 base and 4 bases respectively, with 17 bases between them. CDR3 sequence reads: CASSLEPGEPVGNTIYF. The CDR3 DNA sequence: TGTGCCAGCAGCTTAGAACCGGGAGAGCCGGTGGGAAACACCATATATTTT.

The chain links TRBV5-1 to TRBJ1-1; no clear D. CDR3 length: 14 residues. Germline CDR1 SGHRS, CDR2 YFSETQ. Trimming took off 0 bases at V and 6 bases at J, with 12 bases between the two ends. The CDR3 DNA reads as TGCGCCAGCAGCTTGGGGGTGAGTCTGGCTGAAGCTTTCTTT. Its translation: CASSLGVSLAEAFF.

V gene TRBV5-4 combines with J gene TRBJ2-1, with TRBD2 matching 9 bases. The CDR3 contains 15 residues. V gave up 4 bases and J gave up 3 bases; unmatched junction bases: 5. Per the germline V gene, CDR1 is SGHNT and CDR2 is YYREEE (reference sequence). CDR3 in amino acids: CASSISGSSYNEQFF. CDR3 nucleotide sequence: TGTGCCAGCAGCATTAGCGGGAGCAGCTACAATGAGCAGTTCTTC.

A few counts support this clone. The CDR3 region has the DNA TGCGCCAGCAGCCCCCAGGGAACATATGGCTACACCTTC. This sequence encodes CASSPQGTYGYTF. The chain recombines TRBV4-3 with TRBJ1-2, with D possibly TRBD1 on 5 matching bases. CDR1 and CDR2 from the germline V gene are LGHNA and YSLEER. This CDR3 contains 13 residues. Trimming removed 4 bases at V and 5 bases at J, with 11 bases between.

CDR3 amino acids: CASSPTSGSGELFF. The DNA of the CDR3 is TGTGCCAGCTCACCCACCTCTGGATCCGGGGAGCTGTTTTTT. This chain connects TRBV18 to TRBJ2-2; D gene uncertain. Germline-derived CDR1 and CDR2 are KGHSH and LQKENI. Trimming pared 3 bases from V and 6 bases from J, leaving 11 bases between. The CDR3 sequence is 14 residues long.

The chain is built from TRBV7-9 and TRBJ1-2, with 9 bases that match TRBD1. The V segment lost 8 bases and the J segment 7 bases; nucleotides outside the gene matches: 11. The CDR3 has 14 amino acids. Germline V gene data show CDR1 as SEHNR and CDR2 as FQNEAQ (reference sequence). In nucleotides, the CDR3 is TGTGCCAGCGGAAAACAGGGGGCGAGTGGTGGCTACACCTTC. Its protein product is CASGKQGASGGYTF.

The V and J genes are TRBV5-4 and TRBJ1-1; D call uncertain. CDR3 length: 12 amino acids. Between the trimmed V and J ends, which lost 4 bases and 4 bases, there was a span of 8 bases. Germline V CDR1 and CDR2: SGHNT, YYREEE (reference sequence). The chain's CDR3 is CASSLVSTEAFF. For the CDR3, the DNA is TGTGCCAGCAGCCTGGTGAGCACTGAAGCTTTCTTT.

This clone was counted a single time. V and J are TRBV5-6 and TRBJ1-4; weak D call: TRBD1 (5 bases). The V end lost 1 base, the J end lost 3 bases, and 7 bases lay between the germline ends. Germline CDR1 SGHDT, CDR2 YYEEEE. This CDR3 contains 14 residues. The DNA for the CDR3 is TGTGCCAGCAGCTTGAGGGGTTCTAATGAAAAACTGTTTTTT. It specifies CASSLRGSNEKLFF.

V and J are TRBV14 and TRBJ1-1; D call uncertain. V lost 7 bases and J 1 base, leaving 16 bases between the germline ends. Germline CDR1 is SGHDN and CDR2 is FVKESK. The CDR3 runs to 15 residues. The CDR3: CASTLSPGGNTEAFF. The CDR3 DNA is TGTGCCAGCACCCTCTCTCCAGGAGGGAACACTGAAGCTTTCTTT.

The chain has TRBV6-2 or TRBV6-3 and TRBJ2-1; TRBD1 agrees at 8 bases. Trimming at V came to 5 bases and at J to 6 bases, leaving 6 bases not matched to a gene. This CDR3 has 14 residues. Germline values: CDR1 MNHEY, CDR2 SVGEGT. The CDR3 region is CASSRTGFGNEQFF. DNA for the CDR3: TGTGCCAGCAGTCGGACAGGGTTTGGCAATGAGCAGTTCTTC.

The rearrangement uses TRBV11-2 and TRBJ2-1; a possible D gene is TRBD1 (5 bases). V was pared by 1 base and J by 4 bases, with 5 bases between. Germline V lookup: CDR1 SGHAT, CDR2 FQNNGV. The CDR3 loop spans 13 amino acids. CDR3 nucleotide sequence: TGTGCCAGCAGCTTAGCAGGGTACAATGAGCAGTTCTTC. This encodes CASSLAGYNEQFF. Full variable domain (rest looked up from reference TRBV11-2 and TRBJ2-1): EAGVAQSPRYKIIEKRQSVAFWCNPISGHATLYWYQQILGQGPKLLIQFQNNGVVDDSQLPKDRFSAERLKGVDSTLKIQPAKLEDSAVYLCASSLAGYNEQFFGPGTRLTVL.

The rearrangement links TRBV19 to TRBJ1-2; 9 bases are shared with TRBD1. The V gene's germline CDR1 is LNHDA and CDR2 SQIVND (reference sequence). V gave up 6 bases and J gave up 5 bases; unmatched junction bases: 13. This CDR3 has 16 residues. The CDR3 DNA reads TGTGCCAGTAGCCAAAACGGACAGGGGTTTGAATATGGCTACACCTTC. Its translation: CASSQNGQGFEYGYTF.

This clone was observed a handful of times. V and J are TRBV18 and TRBJ2-7; D tentatively fits TRBD1 or TRBD2 (5 bases each). V dropped 3 bases and J dropped 2 bases, with 17 bases sitting between them. CDR3 size: 16 residues. CDR1 and CDR2 (germline): KGHSH, LQKENI. Here the CDR3 DNA reads TGTGCCAGCTCACCGGGGGAAAAGGGCGTAACCTACGAGCAGTACTTC. It specifies CASSPGEKGVTYEQYF.

V is TRBV9 and J is TRBJ2-1; 12 bases are a match to TRBD2. From germline, CDR1 is SGDLS and CDR2 YYNGEE. The CDR3 sequence is 16 residues long. Losses at the gene ends were 2 bases for V and 4 bases for J; bases not matched to a gene: 4. This CDR3 is CASSVQTSGGYNEQFF. For the CDR3, the DNA is TGTGCCAGCAGCGTCCAGACTAGCGGGGGATACAATGAGCAGTTCTTC.

About this clone itself: The same CDR3 arises from other DNA sequences in this sample as well. The V call is TRBV6-2 or TRBV6-3, the J call TRBJ1-5, with TRBD1 identical over 7 bases. This CDR3 spans 16 amino acids. The J segment lost 3 bases and the V segment lost 5 bases, leaving 10 bases of the junction unmatched. Looked up from germline, CDR1 is MNHEY and CDR2 is SVGEGT. CDR3: CASSTPTGALNQPQHF. CDR3 sequence (DNA): TGTGCCAGCAGTACCCCCACAGGGGCACTCAATCAGCCCCAGCATTTT.

V usage is TRBV20-1 and J usage is TRBJ2-7; weak D call: TRBD2 (6 bases). Looked up from germline, CDR1 is DFQATT and CDR2 is SNEGSKA (reference sequence). V lost 3 bases to trimming and J lost 6 bases, with 9 bases between them. The CDR3 sequence is 11 residues long. In nucleotides, the CDR3 is TGCAGTGCTAGTATGGGGGGCGAGCAGTACTTC. It is translated as CSASMGGEQYF.

For this clone: The junction shows a germline mismatch at one end, possibly a read error. The chain carries TRBV5-8 and TRBJ2-3; 9 nucleotides line up with TRBD2. The germline V gene has CDR1 SGHTS and CDR2 YDEGEE. The CDR3 consists of 16 residues. The CDR3 reads CASSYGLASSLDRQYF. CDR3 coding DNA: TGTGCCAGCAGCTACGGACTAGCGAGCTCCTTAGATAGGCAGTATTTT.